Below, one T cell receptor beta chain is given with its context. This sample is part of a study of T cell changes during pregnancy in multiple sclerosis. The CDR3 length is 14 residues. The germline gives CDR1 PRHDT, CDR2 FYEKMQ (reference sequence). V lost 3 bases and J 1 base, leaving 9 bases between the germline ends. Using immunoSEQ multiplex PCR, the repertoire was profiled, and TCRdb retains in-frame clones only, with some absent. Of 38,000 or so clones in the sample, 90% to 95% are singletons; the top ten hold more than 7%. This receptor was obtained from a female donor with multiple sclerosis, enrolled in a pregnancy study. The sequencing here drew on CD8+ T cells from peripheral blood mononuclear cells, taken before pregnancy. The chain employs TRBV13 and TRBJ1-1; maybe TRBD1 (6 bases). This CDR3 reads CASSLTGANTEAFF. CDR3 sequence (DNA): TGTGCCAGCAGCTTGACAGGAGCGAACACTGAAGCTTTCTTT.